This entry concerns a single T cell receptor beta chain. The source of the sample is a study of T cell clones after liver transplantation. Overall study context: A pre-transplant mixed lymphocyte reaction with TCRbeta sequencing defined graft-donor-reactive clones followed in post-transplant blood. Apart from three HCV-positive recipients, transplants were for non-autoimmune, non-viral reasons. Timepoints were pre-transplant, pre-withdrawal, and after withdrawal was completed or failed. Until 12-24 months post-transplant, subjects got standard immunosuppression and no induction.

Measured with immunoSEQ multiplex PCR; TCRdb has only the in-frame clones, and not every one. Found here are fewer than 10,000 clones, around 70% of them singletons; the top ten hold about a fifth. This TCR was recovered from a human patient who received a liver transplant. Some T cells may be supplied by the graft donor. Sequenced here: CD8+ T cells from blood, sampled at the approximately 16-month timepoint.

DNA for the CDR3: TGTGCCAGCAGTTTATCGGGGCCATGGACTGAAGCTTTCTTT. This sequence encodes CASSLSGPWTEAFF. This sequence joins TRBV27 and TRBJ1-1; a possible D gene is TRBD1 (5 bases). Trimming removed 0 bases from V and 5 bases from J, with 10 bases in between. The germline V gene has CDR1 MNHEY and CDR2 SMNVEV (reference sequence). CDR3 length equals 14 residues.